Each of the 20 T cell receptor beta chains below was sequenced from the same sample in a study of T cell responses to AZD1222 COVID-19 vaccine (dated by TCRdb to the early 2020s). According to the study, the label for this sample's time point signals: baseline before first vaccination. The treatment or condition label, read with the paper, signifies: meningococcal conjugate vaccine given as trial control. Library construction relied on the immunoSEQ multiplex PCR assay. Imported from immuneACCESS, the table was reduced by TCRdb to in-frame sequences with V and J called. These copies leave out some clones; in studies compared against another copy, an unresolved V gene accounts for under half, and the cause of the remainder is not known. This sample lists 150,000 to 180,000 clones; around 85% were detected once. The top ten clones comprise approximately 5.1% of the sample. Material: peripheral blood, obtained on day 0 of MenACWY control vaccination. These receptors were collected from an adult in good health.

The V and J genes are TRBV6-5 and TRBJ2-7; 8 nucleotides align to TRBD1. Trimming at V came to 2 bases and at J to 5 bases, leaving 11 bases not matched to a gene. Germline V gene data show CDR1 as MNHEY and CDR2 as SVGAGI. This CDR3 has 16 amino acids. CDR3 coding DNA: TGTGCCAGCAGTTACCGAGCGGACAGGGATCGTAACGAGCAGTACTTC. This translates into CASSYRADRDRNEQYF.

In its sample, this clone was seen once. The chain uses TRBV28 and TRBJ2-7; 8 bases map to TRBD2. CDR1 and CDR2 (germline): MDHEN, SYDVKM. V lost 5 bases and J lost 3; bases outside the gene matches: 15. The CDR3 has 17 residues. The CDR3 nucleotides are TGTGCCAGCAGTCGATGGGGGGGGGCTAGCGGGCGCTACGAGCAGTACTTC. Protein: CASSRWGGASGRYEQYF. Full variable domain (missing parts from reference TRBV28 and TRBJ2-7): DVKVTQSSRYLVKRTGEKVFLECVQDMDHENMFWYRQDPGLGLRLIYFSYDVKMKEKGDIPEGYSVSREKKERFSLILESASTNQTSMYLCASSRWGGASGRYEQYFGPGTRLTVT.

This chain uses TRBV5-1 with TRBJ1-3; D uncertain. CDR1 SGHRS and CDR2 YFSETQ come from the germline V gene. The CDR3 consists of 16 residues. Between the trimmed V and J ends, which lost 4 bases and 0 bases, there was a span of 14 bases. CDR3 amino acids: CASSPNSASSGNTIYF. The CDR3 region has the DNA TGCGCCAGCAGCCCAAACTCAGCCTCCTCTGGAAACACCATATATTTT.

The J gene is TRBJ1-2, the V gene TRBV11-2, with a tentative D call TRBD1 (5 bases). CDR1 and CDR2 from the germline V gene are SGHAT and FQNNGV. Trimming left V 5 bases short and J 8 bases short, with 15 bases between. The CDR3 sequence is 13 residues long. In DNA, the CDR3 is TGTGCCAGCAGCCCGGGACTCCCTCTCGGCTACACCTTC. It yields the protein CASSPGLPLGYTF.

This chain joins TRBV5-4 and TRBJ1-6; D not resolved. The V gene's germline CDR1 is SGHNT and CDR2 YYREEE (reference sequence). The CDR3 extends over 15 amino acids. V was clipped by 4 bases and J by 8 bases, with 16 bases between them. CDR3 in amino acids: CASSVRTGLYSPLHF. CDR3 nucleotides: TGTGCCAGCAGCGTCAGGACCGGGCTCTATTCACCCCTCCACTTT.

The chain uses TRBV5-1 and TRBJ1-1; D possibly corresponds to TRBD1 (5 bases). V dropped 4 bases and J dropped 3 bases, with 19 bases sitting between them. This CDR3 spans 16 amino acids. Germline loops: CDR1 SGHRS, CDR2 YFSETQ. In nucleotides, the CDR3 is TGCGCCAGCAGCAGGACCCGGGGCTCCCCGGACACTGAAGCTTTCTTT. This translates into CASSRTRGSPDTEAFF.

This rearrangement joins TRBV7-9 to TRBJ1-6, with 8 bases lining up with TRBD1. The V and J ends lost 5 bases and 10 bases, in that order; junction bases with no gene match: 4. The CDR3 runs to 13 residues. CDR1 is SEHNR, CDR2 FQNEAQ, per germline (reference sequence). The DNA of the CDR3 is TGTGCCAGCAGCCCCGGACAGGGATCACCCCTCCACTTT. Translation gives CASSPGQGSPLHF.

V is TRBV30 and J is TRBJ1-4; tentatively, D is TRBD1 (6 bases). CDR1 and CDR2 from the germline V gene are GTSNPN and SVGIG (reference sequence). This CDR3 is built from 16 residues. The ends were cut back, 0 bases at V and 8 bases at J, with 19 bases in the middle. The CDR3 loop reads CAWSVWTGTSREKLFF. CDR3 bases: TGTGCCTGGAGTGTATGGACCGGGACATCCCGCGAAAAACTGTTTTTT.

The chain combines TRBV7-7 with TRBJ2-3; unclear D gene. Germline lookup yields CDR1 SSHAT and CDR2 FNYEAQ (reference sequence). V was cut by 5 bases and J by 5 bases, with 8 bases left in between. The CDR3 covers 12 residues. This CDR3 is CASSATGDTQYF. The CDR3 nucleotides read TGTGCCAGCAGCGCGACGGGAGATACGCAGTATTTT.

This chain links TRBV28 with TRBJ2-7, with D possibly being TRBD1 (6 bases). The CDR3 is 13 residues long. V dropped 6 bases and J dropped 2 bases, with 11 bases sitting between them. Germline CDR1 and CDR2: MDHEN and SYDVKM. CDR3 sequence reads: CASRQGSTYEQYF. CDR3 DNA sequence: TGTGCCAGCAGACAGGGCTCAACCTACGAGCAGTACTTC.

The CDR3 sequence: CASSYSPTGYIDTQYF. CDR3 nucleotides: TGTGCCAGCAGTTACTCCCCGACAGGGTACATAGATACGCAGTATTTT. This chain joins TRBV6-5 and TRBJ2-3; 7 bases match TRBD1. The ends lost 0 bases at V and 5 bases at J; junction bases unmatched: 8. This CDR3 is 16 amino acids long. Germline-derived CDR1 and CDR2 are MNHEY and SVGAGI.

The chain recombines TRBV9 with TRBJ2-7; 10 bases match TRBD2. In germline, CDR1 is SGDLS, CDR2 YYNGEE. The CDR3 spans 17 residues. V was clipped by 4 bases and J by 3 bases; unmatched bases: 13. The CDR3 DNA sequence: TGTGCCAGCAGCCCCCATGTGACTAGCGGGTTAAACTACGAGCAGTACTTC. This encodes CASSPHVTSGLNYEQYF.

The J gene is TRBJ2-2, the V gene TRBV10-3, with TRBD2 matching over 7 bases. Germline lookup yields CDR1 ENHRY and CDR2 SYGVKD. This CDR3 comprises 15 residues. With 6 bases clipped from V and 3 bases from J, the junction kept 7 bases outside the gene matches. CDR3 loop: CAISPGTIYTGELFF. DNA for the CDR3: TGTGCCATCAGCCCCGGGACTATCTACACCGGGGAGCTGTTTTTT.

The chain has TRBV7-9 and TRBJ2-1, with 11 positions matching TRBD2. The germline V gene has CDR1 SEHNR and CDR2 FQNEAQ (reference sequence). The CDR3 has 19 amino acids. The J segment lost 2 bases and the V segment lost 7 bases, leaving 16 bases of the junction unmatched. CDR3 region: CASTQRELAGGSPYNEQFF. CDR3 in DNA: TGTGCCAGCACCCAACGGGAGCTAGCGGGAGGATCGCCCTACAATGAGCAGTTCTTC.

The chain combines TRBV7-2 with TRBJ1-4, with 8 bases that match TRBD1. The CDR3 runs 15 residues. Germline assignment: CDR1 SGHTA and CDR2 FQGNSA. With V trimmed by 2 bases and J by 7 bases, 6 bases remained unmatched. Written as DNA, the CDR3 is TGTGCCAGCAGCTTATCGAGTGACAGGGGTGAAAAACTGTTTTTT. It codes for CASSLSSDRGEKLFF.

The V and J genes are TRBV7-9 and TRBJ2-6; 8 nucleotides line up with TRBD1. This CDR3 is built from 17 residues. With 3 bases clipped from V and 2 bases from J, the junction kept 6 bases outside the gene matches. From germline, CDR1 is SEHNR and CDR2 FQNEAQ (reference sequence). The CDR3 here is CASSFGTGPTGANVLTF. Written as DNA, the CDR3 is TGTGCCAGCAGCTTCGGGACAGGTCCAACTGGGGCCAACGTCCTGACTTTC.

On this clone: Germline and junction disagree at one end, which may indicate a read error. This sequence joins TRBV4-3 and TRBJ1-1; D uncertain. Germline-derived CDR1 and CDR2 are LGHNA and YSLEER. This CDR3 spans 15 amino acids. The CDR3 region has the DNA TGCGCCAGCAGCAAAGATATTACCGTGAACACTGAAGCTTTCTTT. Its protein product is CASSKDITVNTEAFF.

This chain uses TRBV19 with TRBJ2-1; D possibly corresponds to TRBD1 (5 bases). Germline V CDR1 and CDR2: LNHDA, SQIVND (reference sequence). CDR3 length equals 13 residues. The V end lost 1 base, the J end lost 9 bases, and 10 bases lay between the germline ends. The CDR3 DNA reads TGTGCCAGTAGTATAGGGACAATTGGTGAGCAGTTCTTC. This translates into CASSIGTIGEQFF.

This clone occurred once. For the CDR3, the DNA is TGCGCCAGCAGCTTGGTGGCGGGGACCTCCTACGAGCAGTACTTC. This translates into CASSLVAGTSYEQYF. The V and J genes are TRBV5-1 and TRBJ2-7; TRBD2 is a possible D gene (6 bases). The CDR3 contains 15 residues. V shed 0 bases and J shed 0 bases, with 10 bases lying between them. Germline lookup yields CDR1 SGHRS and CDR2 YFSETQ.

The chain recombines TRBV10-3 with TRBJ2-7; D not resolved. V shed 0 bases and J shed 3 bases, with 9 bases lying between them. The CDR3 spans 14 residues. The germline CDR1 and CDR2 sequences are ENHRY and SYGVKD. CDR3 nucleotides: TGTGCCATCAGTGAGTCGACCCTGCTCTACGAGCAGTACTTC. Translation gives CAISESTLLYEQYF.